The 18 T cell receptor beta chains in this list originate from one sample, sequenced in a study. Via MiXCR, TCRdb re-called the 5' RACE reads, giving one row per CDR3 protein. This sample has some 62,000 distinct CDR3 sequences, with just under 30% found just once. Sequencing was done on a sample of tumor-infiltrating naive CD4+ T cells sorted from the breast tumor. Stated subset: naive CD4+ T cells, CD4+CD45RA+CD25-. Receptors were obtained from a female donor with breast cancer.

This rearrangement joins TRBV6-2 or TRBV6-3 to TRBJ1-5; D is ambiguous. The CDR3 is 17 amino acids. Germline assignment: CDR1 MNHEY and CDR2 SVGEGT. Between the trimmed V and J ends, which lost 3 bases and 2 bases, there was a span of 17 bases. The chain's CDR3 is CASSYILGSHGNQPQHF. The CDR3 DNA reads TGTGCCAGCAGTTATATATTGGGCTCCCATGGCAATCAGCCCCAGCATTTT.

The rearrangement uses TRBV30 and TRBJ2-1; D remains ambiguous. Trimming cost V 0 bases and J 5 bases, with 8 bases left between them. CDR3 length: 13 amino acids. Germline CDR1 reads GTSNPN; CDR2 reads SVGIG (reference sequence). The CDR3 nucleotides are TGTGCCTGGAGTGTATCCATGAACAATGAGCAGTTCTTC. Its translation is CAWSVSMNNEQFF.

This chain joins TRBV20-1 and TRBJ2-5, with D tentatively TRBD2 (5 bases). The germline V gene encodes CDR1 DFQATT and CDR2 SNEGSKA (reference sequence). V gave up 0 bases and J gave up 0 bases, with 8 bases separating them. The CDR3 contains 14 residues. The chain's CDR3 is CSARDDGDQETQYF. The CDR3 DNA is TGCAGTGCTAGAGATGACGGGGACCAAGAGACCCAGTACTTC.

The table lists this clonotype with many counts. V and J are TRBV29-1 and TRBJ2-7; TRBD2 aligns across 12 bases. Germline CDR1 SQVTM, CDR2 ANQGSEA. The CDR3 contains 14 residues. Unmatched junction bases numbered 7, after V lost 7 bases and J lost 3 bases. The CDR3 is CSAAGLAGFYEQYF. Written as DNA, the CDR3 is TGCAGCGCCGCTGGACTAGCGGGATTCTACGAGCAGTACTTC.

CDR3 nucleotides: TGCAGCGTATGTCATACAACTAATGAAAAACTGTTTTTT. Translating gives CSVCHTTNEKLFF. J is TRBJ1-4 and V is TRBV29-1; D uncertain. CDR1 is SQVTM and CDR2 is ANQGSEA in the germline V gene. The CDR3 consists of 13 residues. Trimming cost V 6 bases and J 0 bases, with 8 bases left between them.

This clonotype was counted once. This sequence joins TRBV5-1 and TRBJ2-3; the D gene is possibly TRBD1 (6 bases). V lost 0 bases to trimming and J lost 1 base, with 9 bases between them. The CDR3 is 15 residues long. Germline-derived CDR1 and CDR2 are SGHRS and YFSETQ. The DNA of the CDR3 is TGCGCCAGCAGCTTGGGGGGGCTCCGCACAGATACGCAGTATTTT. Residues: CASSLGGLRTDTQYF. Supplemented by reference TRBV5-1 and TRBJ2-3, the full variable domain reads KAGVTQTPRYLIKTRGQQVTLSCSPISGHRSVSWYQQTPGQGLQFLFEYFSETQRNKGNFPGRFSGRQFSNSRSEMNVSTLELGDSALYLCASSLGGLRTDTQYFGPGTRLTVL.

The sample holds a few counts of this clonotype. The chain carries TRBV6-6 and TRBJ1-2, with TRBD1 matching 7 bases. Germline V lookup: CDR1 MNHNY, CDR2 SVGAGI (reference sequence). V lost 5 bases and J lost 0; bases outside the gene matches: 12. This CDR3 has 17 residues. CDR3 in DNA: TGTGCCAGCAGTGCCCAAGGGACAGTCAAAGCTAACTATGGCTACACCTTC. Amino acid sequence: CASSAQGTVKANYGYTF.

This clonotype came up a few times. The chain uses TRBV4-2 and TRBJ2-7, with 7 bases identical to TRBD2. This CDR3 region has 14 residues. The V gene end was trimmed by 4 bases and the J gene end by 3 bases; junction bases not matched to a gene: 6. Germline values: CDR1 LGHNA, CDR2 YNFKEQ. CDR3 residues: CASSLSERDYEQYF. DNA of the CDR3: TGTGCCAGCAGCCTGAGTGAGCGGGACTACGAGCAGTACTTC.

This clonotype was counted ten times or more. CDR3 nucleotides: TGTGCCAGCAGCATAGGTTGGCGAGCTTTCTTT. Amino acids: CASSIGWRAFF. The chain carries TRBV6-5 and TRBJ1-1; D call uncertain. This CDR3 spans 11 amino acids. Trimming shortened V by 6 bases and J by 10 bases, and 12 bases separated the two germline ends. The germline CDR1 and CDR2 sequences are MNHEY and SVGAGI.

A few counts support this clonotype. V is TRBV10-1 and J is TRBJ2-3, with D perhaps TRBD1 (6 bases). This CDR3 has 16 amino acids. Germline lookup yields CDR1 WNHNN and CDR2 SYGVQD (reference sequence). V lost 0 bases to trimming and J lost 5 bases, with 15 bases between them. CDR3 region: CASSESEGQGLDTQYF. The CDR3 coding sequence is TGCGCCAGCAGTGAGTCTGAGGGACAAGGGTTAGATACGCAGTATTTT.

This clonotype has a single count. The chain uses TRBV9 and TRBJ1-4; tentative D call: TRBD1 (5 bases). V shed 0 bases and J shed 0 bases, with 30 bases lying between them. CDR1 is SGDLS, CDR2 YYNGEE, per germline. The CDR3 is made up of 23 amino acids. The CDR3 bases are TGTGCCAGCAGCGTAGACCCACGAAAGACCATAGCTCAGGGTGTCGCAACTAATGAAAAACTGTTTTTT. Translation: CASSVDPRKTIAQGVATNEKLFF.

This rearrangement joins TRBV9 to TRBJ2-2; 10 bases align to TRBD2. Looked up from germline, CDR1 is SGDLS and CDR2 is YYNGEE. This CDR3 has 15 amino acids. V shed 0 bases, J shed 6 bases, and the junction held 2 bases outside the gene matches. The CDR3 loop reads CASSVDSGRPGELFF. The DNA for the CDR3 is TGTGCCAGCAGCGTAGATAGCGGGAGGCCCGGGGAGCTGTTTTTT.

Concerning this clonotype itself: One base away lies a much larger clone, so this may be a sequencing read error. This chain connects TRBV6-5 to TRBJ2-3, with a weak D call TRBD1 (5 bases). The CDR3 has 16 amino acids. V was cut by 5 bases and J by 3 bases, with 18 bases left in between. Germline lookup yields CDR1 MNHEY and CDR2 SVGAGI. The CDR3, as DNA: TGTGCCAGCAGTAGGGTCTACCCCAGGGCGACAGATACGCAGTATTTT. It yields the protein CASSRVYPRATDTQYF.

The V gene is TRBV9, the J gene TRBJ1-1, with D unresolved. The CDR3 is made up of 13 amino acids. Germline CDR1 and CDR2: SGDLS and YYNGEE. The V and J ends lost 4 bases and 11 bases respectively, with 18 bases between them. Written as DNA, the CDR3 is TGTGCCAGCAGCTCAAGTCCTTCAGGCCAGGCTTTCTTT. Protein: CASSSSPSGQAFF.

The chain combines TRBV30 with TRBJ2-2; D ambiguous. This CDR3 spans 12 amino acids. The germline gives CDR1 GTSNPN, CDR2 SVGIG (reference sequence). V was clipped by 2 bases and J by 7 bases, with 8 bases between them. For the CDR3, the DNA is TGTGCCTGGAGTTTGACGGTCGGGGAGCTGTTTTTT. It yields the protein CAWSLTVGELFF.

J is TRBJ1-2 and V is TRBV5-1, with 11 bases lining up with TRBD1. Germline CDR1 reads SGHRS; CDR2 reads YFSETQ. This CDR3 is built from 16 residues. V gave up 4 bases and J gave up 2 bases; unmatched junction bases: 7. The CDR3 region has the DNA TGCGCCAGCAGCGCGCGGGACAGGGGGTCCAACTATGGCTACACCTTC. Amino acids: CASSARDRGSNYGYTF.

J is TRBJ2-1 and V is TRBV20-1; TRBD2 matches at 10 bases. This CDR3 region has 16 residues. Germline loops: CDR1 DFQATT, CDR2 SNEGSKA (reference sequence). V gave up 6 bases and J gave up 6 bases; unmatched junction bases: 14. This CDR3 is CSAPGRSGRTVNEQFF. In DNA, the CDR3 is TGCAGTGCCCCGGGCCGTAGCGGGAGGACGGTCAATGAGCAGTTCTTC.

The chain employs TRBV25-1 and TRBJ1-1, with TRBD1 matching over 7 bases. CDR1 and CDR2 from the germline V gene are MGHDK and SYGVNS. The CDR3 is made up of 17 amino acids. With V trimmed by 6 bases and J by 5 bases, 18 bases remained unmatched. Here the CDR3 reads CASSPSSRGGRRTEAFF. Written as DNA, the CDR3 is TGTGCCAGCAGCCCCTCCAGCAGGGGGGGTAGAAGAACTGAAGCTTTCTTT.